This T cell receptor beta chain was identified in a study of T cell repertoires in cytomegalovirus infection. One entry per CDR3 protein results from TCRdb running MiXCR on the reads. The sample yields about 110,000 distinct CDR3 sequences, about 30% seen once. This clonotype appeared a single time. What it binds is not known. The receptor comes from a human donor in good health (CMV status not recorded). Some clones in this sample may be carry-over from other donors' samples. This sample comprised CD8+ T cells from cultured PBMCs, obtained from culture after CMV antigen stimulation.

In DNA, the CDR3 is TGTGCCAGCAGCTTAGCGGTGGAGACCCAGTACTTC. Amino acid sequence: CASSLAVETQYF. V gene TRBV7-9 combines with J gene TRBJ2-5; D remains unclear. The CDR3 sequence is 12 residues long. CDR1 is SEHNR and CDR2 is FQNEAQ in the germline V gene (reference sequence). With 0 bases removed from V and 5 bases from J, the gap between germline ends came to 4 bases.